This T cell receptor (beta chain) was observed in a study of T-cell reconstitution after alpha-beta-depleted transplantation in children. Construction of the TCRbeta library involved unique molecular identifiers. TCRdb re-called the PCR reads through MiXCR, storing one row per CDR3 protein. The table shows roughly 300,000 distinct CDR3 sequences, with under 14% occurring only once. There are many counts of this clonotype. Its cognate antigen is unknown. Whole-study findings and limits: Newly produced T cells mostly provided counts and TCRbeta diversity after one year, as hyperexpanded clones declined. Alpha-beta T cells present about two months after transplant were reported to originate from several hundred expanded graft clones.

Sequenced material: peripheral blood, taken 180 days after TCRalphabeta/CD19-depleted stem cell transplant. This sequence originates from a male patient aged 2-15 years who had a stem cell transplant for chronic granulomatous disease, so the T cells may come from the graft donor.

CDR3 region: CASSTSGSGRDTQYF. CDR3 coding DNA: TGTGCCAGCAGTACTAGCGGGAGTGGTCGCGATACGCAGTATTTT. The gene calls are TRBV12-3 or TRBV12-4 and TRBJ2-3; 11 positions agree with TRBD2. The CDR3 consists of 15 residues. The junction had 7 bases not matched to a gene; V was cut back by 5 bases and J by 6 bases.